This T cell receptor beta chain was profiled in a study of regulatory T cells in long-lasting Graves disease. Study observations and caveats: Preferential use of TRBV28, TRBJ1-2 and TRBJ2-5 was seen in persistent disease.

This clonotype was picked up many times. Antigen: not known. Germline assignment: CDR1 SGHVS and CDR2 FQNEAQ. The CDR3 is 17 amino acids. The V gene end was trimmed by 3 bases and the J gene end by 5 bases; junction bases not matched to a gene: 10. Time point reported: newly diagnosed GD, antithyroid drugs for less than 3 months. TCR sequences were obtained from RNA taken from PBMCs. Patients were enrolled at an endocrinology department in Xi'an, China. Sequencing libraries for TCR beta were prepared with iRepertoire HTBI primers and Arm-PCR of CDR3 regions. In the original analysis: Samples revealed approximately 67 TRBV and approximately 15 TRBJ segments. TCRdb ran MiXCR on the multiplex PCR reads and lists one entry per CDR3 protein. TCRdb's processing, not the authors', yielded these V and J calls. The repertoire has about 450,000 distinct CDR3 sequences, about 17% of them found once; the top ten carry about 10%.

A further study also used this sample, focusing on T cells in Graves' hyperthyroidism and ophthalmopathy. This second study notes: The HTBI primer set was used in a first-round RT-PCR of the TCR CDR3.

This TCR was recovered from a woman aged 30 to 39 with Graves disease. V usage is TRBV7-8 and J usage is TRBJ2-3; 11 bases are shared with TRBD2. The starting material was peripheral blood mononuclear cells (PBMCs), obtained at new diagnosis, from a patient treated with antithyroid drugs. CDR3 nucleotide sequence: TGTGCCAGCAGCTTCTCTAGCGGGAGGCTCTATCGAGATACGCAGTATTTT. This translates into CASSFSSGRLYRDTQYF.